This passage covers 17 T cell receptor beta chains from one sample sequenced in a study of graft-versus-host responses after intestinal transplantation. Antigens for these TCRs are unknown. Profiling relied on immunoSEQ multiplex PCR, and the TCRdb table lists in-frame clones only, not all of them. Of over 90,000 clones listed, 91% are singletons. The sequencing used unstimulated CD8+ T cells sorted from spleen or lymph node cells, collected before intestinal transplant. These receptors all come from a human donor who received an intestinal transplant.

The chain uses TRBV9 and TRBJ2-1, with D hard to call. This CDR3 has 14 residues. V was trimmed by 4 bases and J by 4 bases, leaving 12 bases between them. CDR1 is SGDLS and CDR2 is YYNGEE in the germline V gene. This CDR3 reads CASSPALRYNEQFF. The CDR3 nucleotides are TGTGCCAGCAGCCCCGCGCTGCGATACAATGAGCAGTTCTTC.

CDR3 sequence reads: CASSISGGAETQYF. The CDR3 coding sequence is TGTGCCAGTAGTATATCGGGGGGCGCGGAGACCCAGTACTTC. The chain is built from TRBV19 and TRBJ2-5, with D possibly TRBD2 on 7 matching bases. This CDR3 is 14 amino acids long. With 2 bases removed from V and 5 bases from J, the gap between germline ends came to 12 bases. CDR1 and CDR2 (germline): LNHDA, SQIVND (reference sequence).

The chain couples TRBV9 to TRBJ2-3, with 8 bases fitting TRBD2. From germline, CDR1 is SGDLS and CDR2 YYNGEE. The CDR3 consists of 17 residues. Germline trimming cut 1 base from V and 2 bases from J; bases unmatched to any gene: 9. The DNA of the CDR3 is TGTGCCAGCAGCGTAAAACCTACTAGCGGTGACACAGATACGCAGTATTTT. It translates to CASSVKPTSGDTDTQYF.

This clone was detected only a few times. The genes are TRBV25-1 and TRBJ1-4; 8 bases are a match to TRBD1. The CDR3 loop spans 14 amino acids. V lost 5 bases to trimming and J lost 7 bases; unmatched junction nucleotides: 6. Germline V gives CDR1 MGHDK, CDR2 SYGVNS. CDR3 in amino acids: CASSRTGRGEKLFF. CDR3 coding DNA: TGTGCCAGCAGTCGGACAGGGAGAGGTGAAAAACTGTTTTTT.

The chain recombines TRBV4-3 with TRBJ2-1, with TRBD2 identical over 13 bases. The CDR3 extends over 15 amino acids. After removal of 5 bases from V and 6 bases from J, the junction contained 4 bases not matched to a gene. CDR1 and CDR2 (germline): LGHNA, YSLEER. CDR3 residues: CASSEGLAGANEQFF. The CDR3, as DNA: TGCGCCAGCAGCGAAGGACTAGCGGGGGCCAATGAGCAGTTCTTC.

The CDR3 protein is CASSTSSSLHSYNEQFF. For the CDR3, the DNA is TGTGCCAGTAGTACCTCTTCTAGCCTACACTCCTACAATGAGCAGTTCTTC. V and J are TRBV19 and TRBJ2-1; possibly TRBD2 for D (5 bases). The germline V gene encodes CDR1 LNHDA and CDR2 SQIVND (reference sequence). Trimming shortened V by 4 bases and J by 0 bases, and 16 bases separated the two germline ends. The CDR3 covers 17 residues.

The chain has TRBV25-1 and TRBJ2-7; no reliable D call. Germline V gene data show CDR1 as MGHDK and CDR2 as SYGVNS. The CDR3 spans 11 residues. With 3 bases removed from V and 4 bases from J, the gap between germline ends came to 4 bases. The CDR3 is CASSDGYEQYF. CDR3 DNA sequence: TGTGCCAGCAGTGACGGGTACGAGCAGTACTTC.

J is TRBJ1-6 and V is TRBV19; maybe TRBD1 (6 bases). The CDR3 sequence is 15 residues long. V lost 4 bases and J 9 bases, leaving 16 bases between the germline ends. Germline-derived CDR1 and CDR2 are LNHDA and SQIVND (reference sequence). This chain's CDR3 is CASSTHQGNLSPLHF. For the CDR3, the DNA is TGTGCCAGTAGTACCCACCAGGGGAACCTTTCACCCCTCCACTTT.

The rearrangement uses TRBV7-9 and TRBJ1-2; unclear D gene. V was cut by 0 bases and J by 8 bases, with 10 bases left in between. CDR3 length: 13 residues. CDR1 SEHNR and CDR2 FQNEAQ come from the germline V gene (reference sequence). CDR3: CASSLARVGGYTF. The CDR3 coding sequence is TGTGCCAGCAGCTTAGCGAGGGTTGGCGGCTACACCTTC.

The J gene is TRBJ2-7, the V gene TRBV4-1; D gene ambiguous. Trimming removed 1 base at V and 3 bases at J, with 7 bases between. The germline V gene encodes CDR1 MGHRA and CDR2 YSYEKL. This CDR3 is built from 13 residues. CDR3 nucleotide sequence: TGCGCCAGCAGCCAAGCGGTTCTCTACGAGCAGTACTTC. Encoded protein: CASSQAVLYEQYF.

This chain connects TRBV4-1 to TRBJ2-7, with D possibly matching TRBD1 (6 bases). V was shortened by 0 bases and J by 5 bases, with 8 bases between the two germline ends. This CDR3 region has 13 residues. Germline CDR1 is MGHRA and CDR2 is YSYEKL. The CDR3 nucleotides are TGCGCCAGCAGCCAAGATAAGGGGGACGAGCAGTACTTC. Its translation: CASSQDKGDEQYF.

Concerning this clone: This specimen includes other DNA sequences encoding the same CDR3. The chain combines TRBV27 with TRBJ1-1; 8 bases are a match to TRBD1. With 0 bases clipped from V and 5 bases from J, the junction kept 11 bases outside the gene matches. Per germline, CDR1 MNHEY and CDR2 SMNVEV (reference sequence). The CDR3 loop spans 17 amino acids. The DNA for the CDR3 is TGTGCCAGCAGTTTATCGACTCCCGACAGGGGCTTGACTGAAGCTTTCTTT. Translated: CASSLSTPDRGLTEAFF.

V and J are TRBV7-2 and TRBJ2-7, with D tentatively TRBD2 (6 bases). Germline loops: CDR1 SGHTA, CDR2 FQGNSA. The CDR3 covers 14 residues. Trimming removed 0 bases from V and 6 bases from J, with 12 bases in between. Here the CDR3 reads CASSLARGSTEQYF. The CDR3 region has the DNA TGTGCCAGCAGCTTAGCGCGGGGATCAACCGAGCAGTACTTC.

The chain has TRBV27 and TRBJ2-1; 10 positions match TRBD1. The CDR3 sequence is 18 residues long. Germline trimming cut 5 bases from V and 8 bases from J; bases unmatched to any gene: 18. Germline V lookup: CDR1 MNHEY, CDR2 SMNVEV (reference sequence). The CDR3 sequence is CASSPVLDRGGEGDEQFF. The CDR3 region has the DNA TGTGCCAGCAGTCCGGTCCTGGACAGGGGGGGGGAGGGGGATGAGCAGTTCTTC.

In its sample, this clone was seen a few times. The chain joins TRBV6-5 to TRBJ1-5; TRBD1 might be the D (5 bases). Germline-derived CDR1 and CDR2 are MNHEY and SVGAGI. This CDR3 region has 14 residues. V was shortened by 4 bases and J by 4 bases, with 11 bases between the two germline ends. The CDR3 DNA reads TGTGCCAGCAGTTCAGGGTACGAGAATCAGCCCCAGCATTTT. Protein sequence: CASSSGYENQPQHF.

The V call is TRBV5-5, the J call TRBJ2-1; D is perhaps TRBD1 (5 bases). V gave up 4 bases and J gave up 8 bases, with 7 bases separating them. This CDR3 comprises 11 residues. CDR1 is SGHKS and CDR2 is YYEKEE in the germline V gene (reference sequence). The CDR3 spells CASSLGHEQFF. For the CDR3, the DNA is TGTGCCAGCAGCCTGGGGCATGAGCAGTTCTTC.

Only a few counts were recorded for this clone. The chain carries TRBV29-1 and TRBJ2-2; the D is unclear. This CDR3 has 11 residues. The V and J ends lost 5 bases and 6 bases respectively, with 7 bases between them. The germline CDR1 and CDR2 sequences are SQVTM and ANQGSEA. The CDR3 is CSVRRSGELFF. CDR3 sequence (DNA): TGCAGCGTTAGGAGATCCGGGGAGCTGTTTTTT.